Sequencing of this TCR beta chain was carried out in a study of blood T cell repertoires in COVID-19. Background on the study: The analysed material was cDNA or gDNA that came from T cells, B-cell-depleted T cells, or PBMCs.

V gave up 3 bases and J gave up 5 bases; unmatched junction bases: 5. The CDR3 has 15 residues. In germline, CDR1 is LNHDA, CDR2 SQIVND (reference sequence). Participant-given clinical history determined each cohort assignment. Recovered participants had two consecutive negative NP/OP PCR tests, healthcare professional clearance, or symptom resolution. Authors' analysis steps: From reference gene primer amplification, estimates of nucleated cell counts were derived. Measured with immunoSEQ multiplex PCR; TCRdb has only the in-frame clones, and not every one. The V and J calls and the clone size are those of that table, but D and trimming were determined from the DNA. The sample records almost 400,000 clones, around nine tenths being singletons. This clone was seen more than once but under ten times.

The chain uses TRBV19 and TRBJ1-4; 8 positions agree with TRBD1. This TCR was recovered from a young woman who had recovered from COVID-19. The specimen was PBMCs or T cells enriched from blood (not recorded which). The CDR3 loop is CASSMQGASNEKLFF. CDR3 DNA: TGTGCCAGTAGTATGCAGGGGGCATCGAATGAAAAACTGTTTTTT. Supplemented by reference TRBV19 and TRBJ1-4, the full variable domain reads DGGITQSPKYLFRKEGQNVTLSCEQNLNHDAMYWYRQDPGQGLRLIYYSQIVNDFQKGDIAEGYSVSREKKESFPLTVTSAQKNPTAFYLCASSMQGASNEKLFFGSGTQLSVL.